Presented here are 31 T cell receptor beta chains from one specimen sequenced in a study of technical replicates of blood from four donors. Method: immunoSEQ multiplex PCR; TCRdb's copy keeps in-frame clones and lacks some. Among about 69,000 clones listed, roughly 88% were seen once. Input material: PBMCs. The receptors were gathered from a human donor in good health. Some clones in this sample may be carry-over from other donors' samples.

The J gene is TRBJ2-7, the V gene TRBV19; 13 nucleotides match TRBD2. The ends lost 2 bases at V and 3 bases at J; junction bases unmatched: 4. CDR3 length: 16 amino acids. CDR1 and CDR2 (germline): LNHDA, SQIVND (reference sequence). The chain's CDR3 is CASSISGLAGSYEQYF. The CDR3, as DNA: TGTGCCAGTAGTATATCGGGACTAGCGGGAAGCTACGAGCAGTACTTC.

The chain has TRBV7-9 and TRBJ1-2; 7 nucleotides line up with TRBD1. The CDR3 spans 15 residues. Germline CDR1 SEHNR, CDR2 FQNEAQ (reference sequence). Trimming cost V 5 bases and J 6 bases; bases outside gene matches: 12. The CDR3 region has the DNA TGTGCCAGCAGCCCAACGACGACAGGGCTTGATGGCTACACCTTC. It is translated as CASSPTTTGLDGYTF. The full variable domain, in which reference TRBV7-9 and TRBJ1-2 provide the parts outside the CDR3, is DTGVSQNPRHKITKRGQNVTFRCDPISEHNRLYWYRQTLGQGPEFLTYFQNEAQLEKSRLLSDRFSAERPKGSFSTLEIQRTEQGDSAMYLCASSPTTTGLDGYTFGSGTRLTVV.

This rearrangement joins TRBV7-6 to TRBJ2-1, with D tentatively TRBD2 (5 bases). The V end lost 5 bases, the J end lost 9 bases, and 14 bases lay between the germline ends. This CDR3 contains 13 residues. Germline CDR1 is SGHVS and CDR2 is FNYEAQ. The DNA of the CDR3 is TGTGCCAGCAGCCCCTGGCCCGAGGGTGAGCAGTTCTTC. As protein: CASSPWPEGEQFF.

The V gene is TRBV4-1, the J gene TRBJ1-3; D perhaps matches TRBD1 (5 bases). Germline V gene lookup returns CDR1 MGHRA and CDR2 YSYEKL. The CDR3 loop spans 16 amino acids. The V and J ends lost 2 bases and 4 bases respectively, with 15 bases between them. CDR3 nucleotides: TGCGCCAGCAGCCAACTTGGGCGGGGGTCCGGAAACACCATATATTTT. Encoded protein: CASSQLGRGSGNTIYF.

This clone came up many times. The chain is built from TRBV7-6 and TRBJ2-1; the D gene is possibly TRBD2 (6 bases). Trimming took off 8 bases at V and 9 bases at J, with 14 bases between the two ends. The CDR3 has 12 amino acids. In germline, CDR1 is SGHVS, CDR2 FNYEAQ. The CDR3 DNA reads TGTGCCAGCTCCCTGGGGGGTGGTGAGCAGTTCTTC. This codes for CASSLGGGEQFF.

The V call is TRBV7-8, the J call TRBJ1-4; tentatively, D is TRBD1 (6 bases). The germline gives CDR1 SGHVS, CDR2 FQNEAQ. The CDR3 is 15 residues long. The germline V and J ends were trimmed by 0 bases and 8 bases, with 13 bases remaining between them. CDR3 in DNA: TGTGCCAGCAGCTTAGCTCAAGGGGGTTTCGAAAAACTGTTTTTT. Translating gives CASSLAQGGFEKLFF.

The chain carries TRBV5-4 and TRBJ1-6; weak D call: TRBD1 (6 bases). Germline CDR1 and CDR2: SGHNT and YYREEE (reference sequence). This CDR3 is 15 amino acids long. The V end lost 1 base, the J end lost 8 bases, and 13 bases lay between the germline ends. In DNA, the CDR3 is TGTGCCAGCAGCTTGAACAGGGCGAACGATTCACCCCTCCACTTT. It yields the protein CASSLNRANDSPLHF. The whole variable domain, filled in from reference TRBV5-4 and TRBJ1-6, reads ETGVTQSPTHLIKTRGQQVTLRCSSQSGHNTVSWYQQALGQGPQFIFQYYREEENGRGNFPPRFSGLQFPNYSSELNVNALELDDSALYLCASSLNRANDSPLHFGNGTRLTVT.

This chain connects TRBV27 to TRBJ2-7; a possible D gene is TRBD2 (6 bases). CDR1 MNHEY and CDR2 SMNVEV come from the germline V gene (reference sequence). CDR3 length equals 13 residues. Trimming stripped 7 bases from V and 6 bases from J, with 16 bases between. CDR3 amino acids: CASKVLTGGEQYF. The CDR3 DNA is TGTGCCAGCAAGGTTTTGACCGGGGGCGAGCAGTACTTC.

The rearrangement links TRBV2 to TRBJ2-7; 7 positions agree with TRBD2. CDR3 size: 14 residues. J was trimmed by 2 bases and V by 8 bases; bases with no gene match: 9. CDR1 and CDR2 from the germline V gene are SNHLY and FYNNEI. The CDR3 reads CASGRLASTYEQYF. The DNA of the CDR3 is TGTGCCAGCGGAAGACTAGCCTCCACCTACGAGCAGTACTTC.

A note on this clone: Other DNA sequences in this sample translate to the same CDR3. The chain has TRBV18 and TRBJ2-7, with D hard to call. Germline-derived CDR1 and CDR2 are KGHSH and LQKENI. The germline V and J ends were trimmed by 2 bases and 2 bases, with 7 bases remaining between them. This CDR3 contains 13 residues. CDR3 coding DNA: TGTGCCAGCTCACCAGGCCAGACCTACGAGCAGTACTTC. Its translation is CASSPGQTYEQYF.

This clone was counted once. V and J are TRBV9 and TRBJ2-3; no clear D gene. This CDR3 comprises 13 residues. CDR1 SGDLS and CDR2 YYNGEE come from the germline V gene. Between the trimmed V and J ends, which lost 4 bases and 0 bases, there was a span of 6 bases. In DNA, the CDR3 is TGTGCCAGCAGCCCCACTAGCACAGATACGCAGTATTTT. Amino acid sequence: CASSPTSTDTQYF. The full variable domain, rest sourced from reference TRBV9 and TRBJ2-3, is DSGVTQTPKHLITATGQRVTLRCSPRSGDLSVYWYQQSLDQGLQFLIQYYNGEERAKGNILERFSAQQFPDLHSELNLSSLELGDSALYFCASSPTSTDTQYFGPGTRLTVL.

Only a few counts were recorded for this clone. The chain carries TRBV19 and TRBJ1-6; no reliable D call. Trimming removed 5 bases from V and 2 bases from J, with 7 bases in between. This CDR3 has 14 amino acids. The germline gives CDR1 LNHDA, CDR2 SQIVND (reference sequence). The CDR3 bases are TGTGCCAGTAGTTTCCAGGCCTATAATTCACCCCTCCACTTT. This codes for CASSFQAYNSPLHF.

V is TRBV29-1 and J is TRBJ1-5, with unresolved D. Germline-derived CDR1 and CDR2 are SQVTM and ANQGSEA. The CDR3 loop spans 15 amino acids. Trimming pared 5 bases from V and 3 bases from J, leaving 17 bases between. CDR3 DNA: TGCAGCGTTATCGTGGCCGGCGGGGTCAATCAGCCCCAGCATTTT. It encodes CSVIVAGGVNQPQHF.

The chain uses TRBV2 and TRBJ1-1, with D tentatively TRBD1 (5 bases). CDR1 is SNHLY and CDR2 is FYNNEI in the germline V gene. V lost 2 bases, J lost 6 bases, and 7 bases lay in between. CDR3 size: 12 residues. CDR3: CASSETGAEAFF. In DNA form, the CDR3 reads TGTGCCAGCAGTGAAACAGGCGCTGAAGCTTTCTTT.

This chain joins TRBV15 and TRBJ2-5; 7 nucleotides align to TRBD1. Germline V gene sequence: CDR1 LNHNV, CDR2 YYDKDF (reference sequence). Trimming cost V 2 bases and J 5 bases; bases outside gene matches: 8. CDR3 length: 15 residues. The CDR3: CATSRSGQDEETQYF. CDR3 nucleotides: TGTGCCACCAGCAGATCCGGACAGGATGAGGAGACCCAGTACTTC.

This sequence joins TRBV9 and TRBJ2-3; 8 bases match TRBD1. Per the germline V gene, CDR1 is SGDLS and CDR2 is YYNGEE. The CDR3 covers 15 residues. The junction had 10 bases not matched to a gene; V was cut back by 4 bases and J by 6 bases. The CDR3 loop reads CASSSRQGRPDTQYF. CDR3 nucleotide sequence: TGTGCCAGCAGCTCCCGACAGGGGAGGCCTGATACGCAGTATTTT.

The gene calls are TRBV7-8 and TRBJ2-7, with D possibly TRBD1 on 6 matching bases. The V and J ends lost 2 bases and 6 bases respectively, with 23 bases between them. Germline V CDR1 and CDR2: SGHVS, FQNEAQ. This CDR3 contains 17 residues. The CDR3 is CASSLSLGGIDMSEQYF. CDR3 DNA sequence: TGTGCCAGCAGCTTATCCCTAGGGGGAATCGACATGAGCGAGCAGTACTTC. The variable domain in full, completed from reference TRBV7-8 and TRBJ2-7, reads GAGVSQSPRYKVAKRGQDVALRCDPISGHVSLFWYQQALGQGPEFLTYFQNEAQLDKSGLPSDRFFAERPEGSVSTLKIQRTQQEDSAVYLCASSLSLGGIDMSEQYFGPGTRLTVT.

The rearrangement joins TRBV25-1 to TRBJ1-6; D unclear. This CDR3 spans 15 amino acids. V lost 3 bases to trimming and J lost 0 bases, with 6 bases between them. Germline loops: CDR1 MGHDK, CDR2 SYGVNS. CDR3 loop: CASSDGSSYNSPLHF. In nucleotides, the CDR3 is TGTGCCAGCAGTGATGGGAGCTCCTATAATTCACCCCTCCACTTT.

The rearrangement uses TRBV5-1 and TRBJ1-1; D is unresolved. Trimming pared 1 base from V and 0 bases from J, leaving 7 bases between. CDR1 SGHRS and CDR2 YFSETQ come from the germline V gene. The CDR3 consists of 14 residues. The CDR3 loop reads CASSLSTLNTEAFF. DNA for the CDR3: TGCGCCAGCAGCTTGTCCACATTGAACACTGAAGCTTTCTTT.

The V call is TRBV5-4, the J call TRBJ1-2; no firm D call. V was trimmed by 3 bases and J by 8 bases, leaving 11 bases between them. The CDR3 has 12 amino acids. Germline assignment: CDR1 SGHNT and CDR2 YYREEE (reference sequence). CDR3 protein: CASSWALSGYTF. The CDR3 DNA reads TGTGCCAGCAGCTGGGCTCTGTCGGGCTACACCTTC.

This chain joins TRBV5-1 and TRBJ2-5; TRBD1 might be the D (5 bases). V lost 8 bases and J 2 bases, leaving 16 bases between the germline ends. This CDR3 region has 14 residues. The germline V gene has CDR1 SGHRS and CDR2 YFSETQ. Here the CDR3 DNA reads TGCGCCAGTAGACCCCAGGGATTACAAGAGACCCAGTACTTC. The encoded protein is CASRPQGLQETQYF. Variable domain in full (rest from reference TRBV5-1 and TRBJ2-5): KAGVTQTPRYLIKTRGQQVTLSCSPISGHRSVSWYQQTPGQGLQFLFEYFSETQRNKGNFPGRFSGRQFSNSRSEMNVSTLELGDSALYLCASRPQGLQETQYFGPGTRLLVL.

V is TRBV5-4 and J is TRBJ2-3, with D tentatively TRBD1 (6 bases). CDR3 size: 16 residues. In germline, CDR1 is SGHNT, CDR2 YYREEE (reference sequence). The V gene lost 2 bases and the J gene lost 0 bases, with 13 bases spanning the gap. CDR3 residues: CASSFTGLISTDTQYF. DNA for the CDR3: TGTGCCAGCAGCTTTACAGGGCTTATAAGCACAGATACGCAGTATTTT.

The chain employs TRBV6-5 and TRBJ1-2; TRBD1 matches at 7 bases. Trimming cost V 7 bases and J 6 bases; bases outside gene matches: 5. The CDR3 totals 12 residues. Germline loops: CDR1 MNHEY, CDR2 SVGAGI. CDR3 DNA: TGTGCCAGCACCCCAGGGGGTCATGGCTACACCTTC. Its translation: CASTPGGHGYTF.

The gene calls are TRBV15 and TRBJ2-7, with D perhaps matching TRBD2 (6 bases). V was shortened by 5 bases and J by 3 bases, with 14 bases between the two germline ends. Germline CDR1 and CDR2: LNHNV and YYDKDF (reference sequence). CDR3 size: 14 residues. As DNA, the CDR3 is TGTGCCACCAGCCGTACGGGACTTAACTACGAGCAGTACTTC. Its protein is CATSRTGLNYEQYF.

This clone has a handful of counts. Sequence at one end of the junction differs from germline and may be a read error. The rearrangement links TRBV6-5 to TRBJ1-2; tentative D call: TRBD1 (5 bases). The germline gives CDR1 MNHEY, CDR2 SVGAGI. CDR3 length: 13 residues. CDR3 bases: TGTGCCAGCAGATACTCGACAGCCTATGGCTACACCTTC. It is translated as CASRYSTAYGYTF.

This chain links TRBV18 with TRBJ1-1; D not certain. The CDR3 has 14 amino acids. V shed 6 bases and J shed 4 bases, with 15 bases lying between them. In germline, CDR1 is KGHSH, CDR2 LQKENI. The CDR3 sequence is CASSRSSEGTEAFF. DNA of the CDR3: TGTGCCAGCTCGCGGTCATCCGAGGGCACTGAAGCTTTCTTT.

J is TRBJ1-2 and V is TRBV6-6; TRBD1 matches 7 bases. CDR1 and CDR2 from the germline V gene are MNHNY and SVGAGI (reference sequence). The V and J ends lost 6 bases and 2 bases, in that order; junction bases with no gene match: 9. This CDR3 spans 15 amino acids. CDR3 in DNA: TGTGCCAGCAGACCAGACAGGGCGGTAAACTATGGCTACACCTTC. Translation gives CASRPDRAVNYGYTF.

The chain recombines TRBV7-9 with TRBJ2-7; 7 nucleotides align to TRBD1. The junction had 5 bases not matched to a gene; V was cut back by 3 bases and J by 3 bases. The germline gives CDR1 SEHNR, CDR2 FQNEAQ (reference sequence). This CDR3 comprises 14 residues. The CDR3 DNA reads TGTGCCAGCAGCTTGGCCGGGACAGTCTACGAGCAGTACTTC. Amino acids: CASSLAGTVYEQYF.

This chain uses TRBV7-9 with TRBJ1-4; TRBD1 matches at 7 bases. CDR3 length: 12 residues. Germline CDR1 reads SEHNR; CDR2 reads FQNEAQ (reference sequence). V lost 5 bases to trimming and J lost 11 bases; unmatched junction nucleotides: 5. CDR3 loop: CASSPGTDKLFF. CDR3 bases: TGTGCCAGCAGCCCAGGGACAGACAAACTGTTTTTT.

The J gene is TRBJ2-7, the V gene TRBV27; perhaps TRBD1 as D (5 bases). The CDR3 is 15 residues long. The germline gives CDR1 MNHEY, CDR2 SMNVEV (reference sequence). Trimming removed 8 bases from V and 1 base from J, with 18 bases in between. In DNA, the CDR3 is TGTGCCAGCCGTAAACAGGAGATCGGGTCCTACGAGCAGTACTTC. It is translated as CASRKQEIGSYEQYF.

This sequence joins TRBV6-1 and TRBJ1-1; unclear D gene. The ends were cut back, 7 bases at V and 0 bases at J, with 12 bases in the middle. This CDR3 region has 14 residues. Germline V gene sequence: CDR1 MNHNS, CDR2 SASEGT. CDR3 in DNA: TGTGCCAGCAAGGAACGGCGGTTGAACACTGAAGCTTTCTTT. Its translation is CASKERRLNTEAFF.